Listed below are T cell receptor beta chains from one sample, sequenced in a study of cytotoxic CD8 clonotypes in ibrutinib-treated CLL. The method was immunoSEQ multiplex PCR; TCRdb's version includes in-frame clones alone and lacks a portion of them. Among tens of thousands of clones listed, over 75% were seen once. The material was PBMCs, obtained at disease progression, from a patient treated with ibrutinib. The receptors shown here come from a human donor with chronic lymphocytic leukemia. CDR3s include the opening cysteine and the closing phenylalanine or tryptophan. Each record gives: V gene, J gene, D gene, clone size, CDR3 DNA, CDR3 protein. D genes are given only for firm matches. For some rows the clone size is stated as once, few or many, or as a class when expanded; others skip it.

>TRBV5-1|TRBJ2-1|TRBD2|NA
TGCGCCAGCAGCTTGGGACCTAGCGGGAGGGCCAATGAGCAGTTCTTC
CASSLGPSGRANEQFF
>TRBV6-5|TRBJ2-3|TRBD1|NA
TGTGCCAGCACCAGGACAGGGGGCACAGATACGCAGTATTTT
CASTRTGGTDTQYF
>TRBV10-1|TRBJ2-7|NA|NA
TGCGCCAGCAGTGAGTGGGGAGCTTCCTACGAGCAGTACTTC
CASSEWGASYEQYF
>TRBV4-2|TRBJ1-3|NA|NA
TGTGCCAGCAGCCAAGCAAGGGCCTCCTCTGGAAACACCATATATTTT
CASSQARASSGNTIYF
>TRBV10-2|TRBJ2-3|NA|NA
TGCGCCACCACCACCGGGGGCGCAGATACGCAGTATTTT
CATTTGGADTQYF
>TRBV5-6|TRBJ2-7|TRBD1|NA
TGTGCCAGCAGCTTGGACAGGGGGTTCTCCTACGAGCAGTACTTC
CASSLDRGFSYEQYF
>TRBV28|TRBJ2-2|TRBD1|NA
TGTGCCAGCAGCCGGGACAGACAAGCCACCGGGGAGCTGTTTTTT
CASSRDRQATGELFF
>TRBV29-1|TRBJ1-1|NA|NA
TGCAGCGTTATGACAGCGAACACTGAAGCTTTCTTT
CSVMTANTEAFF
>TRBV18|TRBJ2-3|NA|NA
TGTGCCAGCTCCCCGGACGTTGGGGCAGATACGCAGTATTTT
CASSPDVGADTQYF
>TRBV9|TRBJ2-2|NA|NA
TGTGCCAGCAGCTCGGGACCCACGAACACCGGGGAGCTGTTTTTT
CASSSGPTNTGELFF
>TRBV11-2|TRBJ1-1|NA|NA
TGTGCCAGCAGCTCCCCAGGGAGGGGCACTGAAGCTTTCTTT
CASSSPGRGTEAFF
>TRBV5-5|TRBJ2-2|NA|NA
TGTGCCAGCAGCCTCGGGTCCACAGGCGGGGAGCTGTTTTTT
CASSLGSTGGELFF
>TRBV7-9|TRBJ2-1|NA|NA
TGTGCCAGCAGCTCTCCCGGGATCAATGAGCAGTTCTTC
CASSSPGINEQFF
>TRBV4-1|TRBJ2-6|NA|NA
TGCGCCAGCAGCCAGGGGCAGGTTAAGACTGGGGCCAACGTCCTGACTTTC
CASSQGQVKTGANVLTF
>TRBV2|TRBJ1-5|NA|medium-sized
TGTGCCAGCAGTCAACGGGAGACGGTGCAGCCCCAGCATTTT
CASSQRETVQPQHF
>TRBV15|TRBJ1-2|TRBD1|NA
TGTGCCACCAGCAGAGGGGACAGGTACTATGGCTACACCTTC
CATSRGDRYYGYTF
>TRBV5-1|TRBJ2-5|NA|NA
TGCGCCAGCAGCTTGTTGGGAGGCAGGGTCGACCAGAAAGAGACCCAGTACTTC
CASSLLGGRVDQKETQYF
>TRBV30|TRBJ2-1|NA|NA
TGTGCCCTGACTAGCTACAATGAGCAGTTCTTC
CALTSYNEQFF
>TRBV5-1|TRBJ1-5|NA|NA
TGCGCCAGCAGCCGTGGGCCATCAACGCGCAATCAGCCCCAGCATTTT
CASSRGPSTRNQPQHF
>TRBV5-1|TRBJ1-5|NA|NA
TGCGCCAGCAGCTTTTACTCAGGGAGCAATCAGCCCCAGCATTTT
CASSFYSGSNQPQHF
>TRBV2|TRBJ1-2|TRBD1|NA
TGTGCCGGGACAGAGACACCTAACTATGGCTACACCTTC
CAGTETPNYGYTF
>TRBV5-5|TRBJ1-6|NA|NA
TGTGCCAGCAGCTTGTATCCTGACATGTCGAATAATTCACCCCTCCACTTT
CASSLYPDMSNNSPLHF
>TRBV19|TRBJ2-5|TRBD1|NA
TGTGCCAGTAGTCACCCCGGGACAGGGGAAGAGACCCAGTACTTC
CASSHPGTGEETQYF
>TRBV30|TRBJ2-1|NA|NA
TGTGCCTGGAGTGGGAGGCCAACGAAATACAATGAGCAGTTCTTC
CAWSGRPTKYNEQFF